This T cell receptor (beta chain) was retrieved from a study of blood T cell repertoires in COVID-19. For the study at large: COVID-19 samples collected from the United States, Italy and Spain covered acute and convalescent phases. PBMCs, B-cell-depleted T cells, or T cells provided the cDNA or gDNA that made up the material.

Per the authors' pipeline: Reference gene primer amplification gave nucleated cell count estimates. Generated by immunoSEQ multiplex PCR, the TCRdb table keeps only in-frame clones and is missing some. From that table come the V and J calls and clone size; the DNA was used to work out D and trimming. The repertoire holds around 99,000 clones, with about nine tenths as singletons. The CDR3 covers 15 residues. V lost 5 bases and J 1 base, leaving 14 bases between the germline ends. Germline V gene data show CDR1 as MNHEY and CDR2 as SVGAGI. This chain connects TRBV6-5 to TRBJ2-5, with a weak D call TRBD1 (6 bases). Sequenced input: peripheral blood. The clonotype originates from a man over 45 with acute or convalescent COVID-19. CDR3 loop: CASSTPRDTQETQYF. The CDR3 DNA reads TGTGCCAGCAGTACGCCTAGGGACACCCAAGAGACCCAGTACTTC.